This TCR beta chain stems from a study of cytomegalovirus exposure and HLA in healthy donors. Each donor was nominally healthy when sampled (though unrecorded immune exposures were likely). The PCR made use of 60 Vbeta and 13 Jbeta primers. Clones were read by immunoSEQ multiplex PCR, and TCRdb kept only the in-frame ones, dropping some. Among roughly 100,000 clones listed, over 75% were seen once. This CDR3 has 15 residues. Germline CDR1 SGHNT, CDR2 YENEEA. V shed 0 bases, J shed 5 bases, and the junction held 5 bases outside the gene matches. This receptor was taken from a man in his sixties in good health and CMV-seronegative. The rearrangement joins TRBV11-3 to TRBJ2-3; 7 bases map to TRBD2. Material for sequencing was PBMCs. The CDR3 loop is CASSLESGAGDTQYF. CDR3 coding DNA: TGTGCCAGCAGCTTAGAGAGCGGGGCTGGAGATACGCAGTATTTT.